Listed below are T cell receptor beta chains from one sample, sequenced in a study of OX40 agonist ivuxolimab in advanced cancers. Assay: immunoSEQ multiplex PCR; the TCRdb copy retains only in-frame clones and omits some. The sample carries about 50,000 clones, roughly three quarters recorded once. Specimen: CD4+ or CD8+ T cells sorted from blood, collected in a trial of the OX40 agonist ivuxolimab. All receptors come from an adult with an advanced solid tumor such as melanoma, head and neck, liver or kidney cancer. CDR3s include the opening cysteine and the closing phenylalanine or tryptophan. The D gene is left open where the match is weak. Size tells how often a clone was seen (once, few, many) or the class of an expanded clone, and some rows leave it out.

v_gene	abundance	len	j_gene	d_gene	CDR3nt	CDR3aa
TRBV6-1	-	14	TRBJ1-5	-	TGTGCCAGCAGTGAACGGGGAAAAAATCAGCCCCAGCATTTT	CASSERGKNQPQHF
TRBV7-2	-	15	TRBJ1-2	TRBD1	TGTGCCAGCAGCTCTGTGACAGGGGGCATTAATGGCTACACCTTC	CASSSVTGGINGYTF
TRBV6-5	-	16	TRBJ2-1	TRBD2	TGTGCCAGCAGTTTGTCGCCTAGCGGGAGCAGGAATGAGCAGTTCTTC	CASSLSPSGSRNEQFF
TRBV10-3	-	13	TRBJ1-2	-	TGTGCCATCAGTGAAGCCAGGAACTATGGCTACACCTTC	CAISEARNYGYTF
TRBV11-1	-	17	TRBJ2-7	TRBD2	TGTGCCAGCAGCTTATTAGCGGGAGGACTGCGGTCCTACGAGCAGTACTTC	CASSLLAGGLRSYEQYF
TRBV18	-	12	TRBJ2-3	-	TGTGCCAGCTCACCATCCCCAGATACGCAGTATTTT	CASSPSPDTQYF
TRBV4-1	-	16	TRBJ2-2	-	TGCGCCAGCAGCCAAGTAACTAGCATTCGAACCGGGGAGCTGTTTTTT	CASSQVTSIRTGELFF
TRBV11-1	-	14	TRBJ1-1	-	TGTGCCAGCAGCTTACATTTGGGGAACACTGAAGCTTTCTTT	CASSLHLGNTEAFF
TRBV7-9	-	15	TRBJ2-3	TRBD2	TGTGCCAGCAGCGCACCGGGACTAGCGGAAAATACGCAGTATTTT	CASSAPGLAENTQYF
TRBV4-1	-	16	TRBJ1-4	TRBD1	TGCGCCAGCAGCCATTGGGAATCGACAGGGTGGGAAAAACTGTTTTTT	CASSHWESTGWEKLFF
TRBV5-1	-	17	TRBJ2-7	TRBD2	TGCGCCAGCAGCTTGGCCAACACGGCCAGCGGGAGTCGCGAGCAGTACTTC	CASSLANTASGSREQYF
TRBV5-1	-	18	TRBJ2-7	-	TGCGCCAGCAGCAATAAGCGAGGACGTGACGGCCCCTCCTACGAGCAGTACTTC	CASSNKRGRDGPSYEQYF
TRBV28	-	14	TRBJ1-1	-	TGTGCCAGCAGTTTAATTAATATGAACACTGAAGCTTTCTTT	CASSLINMNTEAFF
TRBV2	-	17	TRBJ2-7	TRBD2	TGTGCCAGCAGAGGAGCCCTGGGACTAGCGGGAGGGTACGAGCAGTACTTC	CASRGALGLAGGYEQYF
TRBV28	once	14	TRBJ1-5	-	TGTGCCAGCACCCTTTCGGGGGGGGGACAGCCCCAGCATTTT	CASTLSGGGQPQHF
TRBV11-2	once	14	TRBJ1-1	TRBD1	TGTGCCAGCAGCCCTATGGGACAGGGGGCTGAAGCTTTCTTT	CASSPMGQGAEAFF
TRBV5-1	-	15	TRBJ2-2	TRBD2	TGCGCCAGCACCCAGGGAGCGGGAGAGTCTGGGGAGCTGTTTTTT	CASTQGAGESGELFF
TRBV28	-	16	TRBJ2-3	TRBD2	TGTGCCAGCAGTACTATTAGCGGGAGGGCATCGGATACGCAGTATTTT	CASSTISGRASDTQYF
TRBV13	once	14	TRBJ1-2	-	TGTGCCAGCAGGCGGGGCCCCGTCGATTATGGCTACACCTTC	CASRRGPVDYGYTF
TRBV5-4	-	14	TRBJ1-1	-	TGTGCCAGCAGCTTGGAGCGGGGGTGGACTGAAGCTTTCTTT	CASSLERGWTEAFF
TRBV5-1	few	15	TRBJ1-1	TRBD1	TGCGCCAGCAGCCCAGGCTCGACAGGGAGGACTGAAGCTTTCTTT	CASSPGSTGRTEAFF
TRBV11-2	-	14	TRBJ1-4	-	TGTGCCAGCAGCACACTAAAGAGGCAGGCGGAACTGTTTTTT	CASSTLKRQAELFF
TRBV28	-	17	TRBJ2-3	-	TGTGCCAGCAGTTCCCCTCGGGGGTGGCCTAGCACAGATACGCAGTATTTT	CASSSPRGWPSTDTQYF
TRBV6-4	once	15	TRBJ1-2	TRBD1	TGTGCCAGCAGGTTAGGACAGGGGTTGGACTATGGCTACACCTTC	CASRLGQGLDYGYTF
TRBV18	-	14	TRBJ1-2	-	TGTGCCAGCTCACCCCGCGGGGACGCTTATGGCTACACCTTC	CASSPRGDAYGYTF
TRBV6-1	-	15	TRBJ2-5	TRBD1	TGTGCCAGCAGTCGATACGCAGACAGGGTAGGAGAGCAGTACTTC	CASSRYADRVGEQYF
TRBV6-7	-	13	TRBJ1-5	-	TGTGCCAGCAGTTACTGCTACGAGGGGCTCCAGCATTTT	CASSYCYEGLQHF
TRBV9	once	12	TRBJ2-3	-	TGTGCCAGCAGCGTAGTCCAGGATACGCAGTATTTT	CASSVVQDTQYF
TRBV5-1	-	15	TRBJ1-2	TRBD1	TGCGCCAGCAGCAGGGACAGGGGAACTAACTATGGCTACACCTTC	CASSRDRGTNYGYTF
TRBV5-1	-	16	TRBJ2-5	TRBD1	TGCGCCAGCAGCTTGGCGGACAGGGCTGGGGAGGAGACCCAGTACTTC	CASSLADRAGEETQYF
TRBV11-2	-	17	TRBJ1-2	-	TGTGCCAGCAGCTTAGATAGGGGACGTGTAATTAACTATGGCTACACCTTC	CASSLDRGRVINYGYTF
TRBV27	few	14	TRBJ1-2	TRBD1	TGTGCCAGCAGTCTTCGGGACAGACGATATGGCTACACCTTC	CASSLRDRRYGYTF
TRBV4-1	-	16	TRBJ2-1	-	TGCGCCAGCAGCCAAGTAACAGACTTTCCCTACAATGAGCAGTTCTTC	CASSQVTDFPYNEQFF